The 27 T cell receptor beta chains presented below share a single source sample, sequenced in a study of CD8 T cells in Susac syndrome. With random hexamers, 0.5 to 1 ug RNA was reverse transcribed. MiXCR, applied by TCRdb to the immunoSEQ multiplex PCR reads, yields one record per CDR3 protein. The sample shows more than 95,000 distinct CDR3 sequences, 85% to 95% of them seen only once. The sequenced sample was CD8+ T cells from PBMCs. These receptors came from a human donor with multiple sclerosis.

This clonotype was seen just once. The CDR3 protein is CATSDLGYRGNEQFF. The DNA of the CDR3 is TGTGCCACCAGTGATTTAGGGTACCGGGGTAATGAGCAGTTCTTC. V and J are TRBV24-1 and TRBJ2-1, with D possibly being TRBD2 (5 bases). The CDR3 extends over 15 amino acids. The V and J ends lost 1 base and 7 bases respectively, with 13 bases between them. CDR1 and CDR2 from the germline V gene are KGHDR and SFDVKD.

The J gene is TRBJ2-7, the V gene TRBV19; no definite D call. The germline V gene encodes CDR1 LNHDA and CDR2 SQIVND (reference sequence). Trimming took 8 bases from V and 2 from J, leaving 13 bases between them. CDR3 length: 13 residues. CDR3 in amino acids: CASVPGWTYEQYF. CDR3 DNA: TGTGCCAGTGTCCCCGGTTGGACCTACGAGCAGTACTTC.

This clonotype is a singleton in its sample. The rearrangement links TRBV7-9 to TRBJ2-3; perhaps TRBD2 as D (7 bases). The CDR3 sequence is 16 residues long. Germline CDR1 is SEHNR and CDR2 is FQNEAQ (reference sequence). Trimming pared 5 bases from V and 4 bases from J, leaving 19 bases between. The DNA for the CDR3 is TGTGCCAGCAGCCCGCGCGGGGGCCCCGGAGCAGATACGCAGTATTTT. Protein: CASSPRGGPGADTQYF.

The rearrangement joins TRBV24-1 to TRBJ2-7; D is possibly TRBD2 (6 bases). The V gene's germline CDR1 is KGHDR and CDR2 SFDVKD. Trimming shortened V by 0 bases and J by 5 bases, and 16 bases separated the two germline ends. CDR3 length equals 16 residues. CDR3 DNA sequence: TGTGCCACCAGTGATTTGGGCGGGGATAGTAGCGACGAGCAGTACGTC. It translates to CATSDLGGDSSDEQYV.

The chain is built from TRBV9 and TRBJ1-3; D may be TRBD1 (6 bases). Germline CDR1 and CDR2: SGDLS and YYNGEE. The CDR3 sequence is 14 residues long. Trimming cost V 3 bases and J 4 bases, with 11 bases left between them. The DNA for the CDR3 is TGTGCCAGCAGCGCAGGGGAAGCGGGAAACACCATATATTTT. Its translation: CASSAGEAGNTIYF.

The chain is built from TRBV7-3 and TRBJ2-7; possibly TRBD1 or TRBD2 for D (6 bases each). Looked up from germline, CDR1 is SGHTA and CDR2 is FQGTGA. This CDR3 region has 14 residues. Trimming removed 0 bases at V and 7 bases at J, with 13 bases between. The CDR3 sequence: CASSLTPGAGEQYF. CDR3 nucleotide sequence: TGTGCCAGCAGCTTAACCCCAGGGGCGGGGGAGCAGTACTTC.

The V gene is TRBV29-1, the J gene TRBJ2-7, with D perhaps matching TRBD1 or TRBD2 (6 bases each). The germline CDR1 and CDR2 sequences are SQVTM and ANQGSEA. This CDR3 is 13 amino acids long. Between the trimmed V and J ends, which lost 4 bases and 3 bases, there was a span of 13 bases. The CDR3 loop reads CSVVGGDVYEQYF. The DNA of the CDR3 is TGCAGCGTTGTCGGGGGCGACGTCTACGAGCAGTACTTC.

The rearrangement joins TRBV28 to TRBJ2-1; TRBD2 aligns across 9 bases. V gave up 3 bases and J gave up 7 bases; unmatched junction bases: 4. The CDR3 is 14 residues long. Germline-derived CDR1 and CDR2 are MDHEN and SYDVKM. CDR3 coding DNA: TGTGCCAGCAGTTTGACTAGCGGTGGGAATGAGCAGTTCTTC. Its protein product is CASSLTSGGNEQFF.

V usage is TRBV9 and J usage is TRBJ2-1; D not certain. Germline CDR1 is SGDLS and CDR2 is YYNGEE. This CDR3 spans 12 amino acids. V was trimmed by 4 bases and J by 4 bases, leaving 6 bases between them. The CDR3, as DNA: TGTGCCAGCAGCCACGATTACAATGAGCAGTTCTTC. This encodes CASSHDYNEQFF. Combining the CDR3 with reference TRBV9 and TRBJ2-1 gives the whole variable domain DSGVTQTPKHLITATGQRVTLRCSPRSGDLSVYWYQQSLDQGLQFLIQYYNGEERAKGNILERFSAQQFPDLHSELNLSSLELGDSALYFCASSHDYNEQFFGPGTRLTVL.

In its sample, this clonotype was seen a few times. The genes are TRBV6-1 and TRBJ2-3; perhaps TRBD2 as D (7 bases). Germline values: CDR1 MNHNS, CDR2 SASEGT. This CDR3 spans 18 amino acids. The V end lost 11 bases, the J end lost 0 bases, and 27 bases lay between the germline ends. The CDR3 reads CARTSGTKTSESTDTQYF. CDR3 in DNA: TGTGCCCGTACTTCTGGGACAAAAACTAGCGAAAGCACAGATACGCAGTATTTT.

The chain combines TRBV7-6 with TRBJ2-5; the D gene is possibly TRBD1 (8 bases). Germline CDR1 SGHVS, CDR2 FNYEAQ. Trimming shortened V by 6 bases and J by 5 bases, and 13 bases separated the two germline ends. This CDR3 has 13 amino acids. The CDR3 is CASRTGGGETQYF. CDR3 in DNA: TGTGCCAGCAGAACAGGGGGGGGTGAGACCCAGTACTTC.

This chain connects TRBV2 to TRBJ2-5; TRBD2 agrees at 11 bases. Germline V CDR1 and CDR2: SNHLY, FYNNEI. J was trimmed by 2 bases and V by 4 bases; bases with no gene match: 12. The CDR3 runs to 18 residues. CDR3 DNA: TGTGCCAGCAGTGTTCCCACTAGCGGGGGACCACGACAAGAGACCCAGTACTTC. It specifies CASSVPTSGGPRQETQYF.

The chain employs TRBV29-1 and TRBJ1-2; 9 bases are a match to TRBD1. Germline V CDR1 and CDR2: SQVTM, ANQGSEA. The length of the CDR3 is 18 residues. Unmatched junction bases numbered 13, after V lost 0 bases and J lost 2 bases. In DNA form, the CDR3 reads TGCAGCGTTGAAGAGGGTCGCGGACAGGGGTTAACCAACTATGGCTACACCTTC. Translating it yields CSVEEGRGQGLTNYGYTF.

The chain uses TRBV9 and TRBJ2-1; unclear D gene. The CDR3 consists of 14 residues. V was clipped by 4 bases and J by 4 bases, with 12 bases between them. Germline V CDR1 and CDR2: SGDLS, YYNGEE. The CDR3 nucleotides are TGTGCCAGCAGCTCTTGGAGCGCGTACAATGAGCAGTTCTTC. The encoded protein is CASSSWSAYNEQFF.

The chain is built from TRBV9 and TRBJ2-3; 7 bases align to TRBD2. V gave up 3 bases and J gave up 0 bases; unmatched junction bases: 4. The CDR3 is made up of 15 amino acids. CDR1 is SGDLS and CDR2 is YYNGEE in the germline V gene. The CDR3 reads CASSGGGSSTDTQYF. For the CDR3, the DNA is TGTGCCAGCAGCGGCGGCGGGAGTAGCACAGATACGCAGTATTTT.

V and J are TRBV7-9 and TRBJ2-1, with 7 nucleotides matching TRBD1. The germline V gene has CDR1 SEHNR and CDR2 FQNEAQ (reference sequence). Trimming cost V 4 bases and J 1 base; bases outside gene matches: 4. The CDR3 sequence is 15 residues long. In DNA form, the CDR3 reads TGTGCCAGCAGCTATAGGGGGCAGTCCTACAATGAGCAGTTCTTC. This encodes CASSYRGQSYNEQFF.

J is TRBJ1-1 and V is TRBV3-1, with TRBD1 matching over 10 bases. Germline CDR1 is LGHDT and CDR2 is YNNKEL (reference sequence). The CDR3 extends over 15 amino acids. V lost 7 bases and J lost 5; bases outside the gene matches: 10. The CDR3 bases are TGTGCCAGCACCGGAACGGGACAGGGGAAGACTGAAGCTTTCTTT. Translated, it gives CASTGTGQGKTEAFF.

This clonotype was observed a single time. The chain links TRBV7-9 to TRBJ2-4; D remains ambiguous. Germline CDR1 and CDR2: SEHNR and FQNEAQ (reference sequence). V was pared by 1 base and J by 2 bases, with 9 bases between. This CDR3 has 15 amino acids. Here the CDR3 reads CASSLGTNPKNIQYF. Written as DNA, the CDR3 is TGTGCCAGCAGCTTAGGTACTAATCCCAAAAACATTCAGTACTTC.

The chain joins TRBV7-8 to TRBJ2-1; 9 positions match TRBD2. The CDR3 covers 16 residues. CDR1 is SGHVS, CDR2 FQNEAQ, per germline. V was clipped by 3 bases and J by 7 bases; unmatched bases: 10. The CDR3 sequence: CASSFWGGRVGNEQFF. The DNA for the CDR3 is TGTGCCAGCAGCTTTTGGGGCGGGAGGGTCGGGAATGAGCAGTTCTTC.

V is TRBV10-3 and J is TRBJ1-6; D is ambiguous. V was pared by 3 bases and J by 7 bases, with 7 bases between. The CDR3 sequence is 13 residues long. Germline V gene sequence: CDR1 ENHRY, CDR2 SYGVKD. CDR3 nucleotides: TGTGCCATCAGTGACACCAGGAATTCACCCCTCCACTTT. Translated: CAISDTRNSPLHF.

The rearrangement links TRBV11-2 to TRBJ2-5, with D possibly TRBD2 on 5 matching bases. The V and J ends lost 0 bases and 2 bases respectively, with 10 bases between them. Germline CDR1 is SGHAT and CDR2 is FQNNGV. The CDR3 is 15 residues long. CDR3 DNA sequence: TGTGCCAGCAGCTTAGAGAGCGGAAGTCAAGAGACCCAGTACTTC. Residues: CASSLESGSQETQYF.

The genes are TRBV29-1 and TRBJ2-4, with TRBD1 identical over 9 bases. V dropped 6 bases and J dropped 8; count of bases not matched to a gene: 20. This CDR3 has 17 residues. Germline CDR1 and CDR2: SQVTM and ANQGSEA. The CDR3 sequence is CSVARDRADQGGYIQYF. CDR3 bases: TGCAGCGTGGCCCGGGACAGGGCCGATCAGGGTGGATACATTCAGTACTTC.

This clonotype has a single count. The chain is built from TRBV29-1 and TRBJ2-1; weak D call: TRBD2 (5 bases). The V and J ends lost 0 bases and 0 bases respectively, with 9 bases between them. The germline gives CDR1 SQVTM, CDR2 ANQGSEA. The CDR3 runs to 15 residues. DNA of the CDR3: TGCAGCGTTGAAGATCGGGGAACCTCCTACAATGAGCAGTTCTTC. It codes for CSVEDRGTSYNEQFF.

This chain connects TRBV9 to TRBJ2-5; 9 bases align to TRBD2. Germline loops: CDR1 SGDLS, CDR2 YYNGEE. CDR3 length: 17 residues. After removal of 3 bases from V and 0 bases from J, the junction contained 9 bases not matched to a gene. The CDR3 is CASSARGGQQNQETQYF. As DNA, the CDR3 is TGTGCCAGCAGCGCGCGGGGGGGCCAGCAGAACCAAGAGACCCAGTACTTC. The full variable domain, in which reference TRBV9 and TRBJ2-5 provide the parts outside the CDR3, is DSGVTQTPKHLITATGQRVTLRCSPRSGDLSVYWYQQSLDQGLQFLIQYYNGEERAKGNILERFSAQQFPDLHSELNLSSLELGDSALYFCASSARGGQQNQETQYFGPGTRLLVL.

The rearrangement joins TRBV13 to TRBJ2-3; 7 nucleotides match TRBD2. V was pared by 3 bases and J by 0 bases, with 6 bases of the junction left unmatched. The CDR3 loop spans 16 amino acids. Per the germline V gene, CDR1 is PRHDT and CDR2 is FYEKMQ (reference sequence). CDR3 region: CASSFPASGSTDTQYF. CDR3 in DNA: TGTGCCAGCAGCTTTCCCGCTAGCGGAAGCACAGATACGCAGTATTTT.

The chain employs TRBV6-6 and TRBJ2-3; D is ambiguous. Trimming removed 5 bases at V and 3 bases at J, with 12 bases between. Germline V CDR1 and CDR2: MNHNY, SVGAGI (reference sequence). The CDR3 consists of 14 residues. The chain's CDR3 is CASSPGQKTDTQYF. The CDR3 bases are TGTGCCAGCAGTCCCGGGCAAAAAACAGATACGCAGTATTTT.

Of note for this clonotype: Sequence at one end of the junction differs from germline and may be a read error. CDR3 loop: CASNLEGTGTGKLFF. In DNA form, the CDR3 reads TGTGCCAGCAACTTGGAAGGGACCGGCACCGGGAAGCTGTTTTTT. This sequence joins TRBV13 and TRBJ2-2; the D gene could be TRBD1 or TRBD2 (5 bases each). This CDR3 comprises 15 residues. Germline CDR1 is PRHDT and CDR2 is FYEKMQ (reference sequence).